This entry lists 8 T cell receptor beta chains sequenced from one sample in a study of a mutant IDH1 vaccine in newly diagnosed glioma. Time point specified: week 47, end of study. Doses consisted of 300 ug of mutant IDH1 20-mer peptide each, paired with topical imiquimod. These receptors are not linked to any known antigen. Here immunoSEQ multiplex PCR was the method, and the copy in TCRdb shows in-frame clones only, minus some. The sample holds about 56,000 clones; around 75% are singletons and the top ten take around 5%. Sequencing was performed on PBMCs, taken from a glioma patient whose treatment included an IDH1 peptide vaccine. These receptors came from a man aged 50-59 years with glioma.

The chain employs TRBV6-5 and TRBJ2-7; 10 bases are shared with TRBD1. The V segment lost 6 bases and the J segment 4 bases; nucleotides outside the gene matches: 6. The CDR3 has 14 amino acids. Germline assignment: CDR1 MNHEY and CDR2 SVGAGI. CDR3 sequence (DNA): TGTGCCAGCAGCCTAGGACAGGGGGGGTACGAGCAGTACTTC. This gives the protein CASSLGQGGYEQYF.

The chain uses TRBV9 and TRBJ1-5; 9 bases align to TRBD1. The ends lost 2 bases at V and 8 bases at J; junction bases unmatched: 5. The CDR3 is made up of 14 amino acids. Germline CDR1 reads SGDLS; CDR2 reads YYNGEE. The CDR3 sequence: CASSVGQGSEPQHF. The CDR3 region has the DNA TGTGCCAGCAGCGTTGGACAGGGGAGTGAGCCCCAGCATTTT. Full variable domain (missing parts from reference TRBV9 and TRBJ1-5): DSGVTQTPKHLITATGQRVTLRCSPRSGDLSVYWYQQSLDQGLQFLIQYYNGEERAKGNILERFSAQQFPDLHSELNLSSLELGDSALYFCASSVGQGSEPQHFGDGTRLSIL.

The table lists this clone with a count of one. The chain employs TRBV29-1 and TRBJ2-5; no clear D gene. The CDR3 has 13 amino acids. Germline values: CDR1 SQVTM, CDR2 ANQGSEA. V lost 6 bases and J lost 2, with 13 bases in between. CDR3 sequence: CSVSPGSQETQYF. The CDR3 DNA follows: TGCAGCGTGAGCCCCGGGTCACAAGAGACCCAGTACTTC.

This clone was observed once. The V and J genes are TRBV7-2 and TRBJ1-4; tentative D call: TRBD1 (5 bases). V shed 5 bases and J shed 3 bases, with 13 bases lying between them. Per the germline V gene, CDR1 is SGHTA and CDR2 is FQGNSA. This CDR3 spans 15 amino acids. CDR3: CASSPGRQANEKLFF. For the CDR3, the DNA is TGTGCCAGCAGCCCGGGGCGCCAGGCTAATGAAAAACTGTTTTTT.

The chain carries TRBV10-3 and TRBJ1-1; TRBD1 is a possible D gene (5 bases). Per the germline V gene, CDR1 is ENHRY and CDR2 is SYGVKD. The CDR3 is 12 residues long. V lost 6 bases to trimming and J lost 3 bases, with 8 bases between them. CDR3 nucleotides: TGTGCCATCAGGGAACAGGACACTGAAGCTTTCTTT. As protein: CAIREQDTEAFF.

V and J are TRBV5-6 and TRBJ2-3; 10 bases fit TRBD1. Germline assignment: CDR1 SGHDT and CDR2 YYEEEE. V lost 5 bases to trimming and J lost 4 bases; unmatched junction nucleotides: 4. The CDR3 is 14 residues long. The CDR3 region has the DNA TGTGCCAGCAGGCCCGGGACAGGGGCAGATACGCAGTATTTT. Its protein product is CASRPGTGADTQYF. Together with reference TRBV5-6 and TRBJ2-3, the CDR3 gives the full variable domain: DAGVTQSPTHLIKTRGQQVTLRCSPKSGHDTVSWYQQALGQGPQFIFQYYEEEERQRGNFPDRFSGHQFPNYSSELNVNALLLGDSALYLCASRPGTGADTQYFGPGTRLTVL.

This sequence joins TRBV5-1 and TRBJ2-5; 10 bases are shared with TRBD1. From germline, CDR1 is SGHRS and CDR2 YFSETQ. V was clipped by 1 base and J by 5 bases; unmatched bases: 8. This CDR3 has 16 amino acids. The CDR3 loop is CASSLTPTGGRETQYF. The CDR3 DNA is TGCGCCAGCAGCTTGACCCCGACAGGGGGCAGGGAGACCCAGTACTTC.

This chain uses TRBV5-6 with TRBJ2-5, with TRBD2 identical over 12 bases. J was trimmed by 6 bases and V by 0 bases; bases with no gene match: 6. CDR1 is SGHDT and CDR2 is YYEEEE in the germline V gene. There are 16 residues in the CDR3. The CDR3 sequence is CASSLAASGGAKTQYF. As DNA, the CDR3 is TGTGCCAGCAGCTTGGCGGCTAGCGGGGGGGCCAAGACCCAGTACTTC.